The 7 T cell receptor beta chains below come from one sample, sequenced in a study of shared clonotypes between healthy human individuals (TCRdb year 2020). The library was generated by the immunoSEQ multiplex PCR assay. Imported from immuneACCESS, the table was reduced by TCRdb to in-frame sequences with V and J called. These copies leave out some clones; in studies compared against another copy, an unresolved V gene accounts for under half, and the cause of the remainder is not known. Across this sample there are some 2,000,000 clones, with about 95% seen only once. The top ten clones comprise around 1.1% of the sample. CD8 naive samples were CD45RO-negative cells positively selected for CCR7, giving a CD45RA+CCR7+ population that excluded TemRA cells. Sequenced sample: naive CD8+ T cells sorted from blood. The cell subset or site label of this sample denotes: CD45RA+CCR7+. The source of these receptors is a man in his late teens or twenties in good health.

This chain uses TRBV6-5 with TRBJ2-5, with TRBD1 matching over 7 bases. This CDR3 contains 15 residues. The germline V gene encodes CDR1 MNHEY and CDR2 SVGAGI. Trimming took 0 bases from V and 4 from J; bases not matched to a gene: 5. The CDR3 DNA reads as TGTGCCAGCAGTTACTCTTCAGGGGGTAGAGAGACCCAGTACTTC. It encodes CASSYSSGGRETQYF.

The CDR3 reads CATPSATRVGNTQYF. In DNA form, the CDR3 reads TGTGCCACCCCCTCAGCGACTCGCGTCGGAAATACGCAGTATTTT. V gene TRBV2 combines with J gene TRBJ2-3; D remains unclear. The CDR3 consists of 15 residues. The germline V gene has CDR1 SNHLY and CDR2 FYNNEI. Deletions cut 10 bases from V and 7 bases from J, with 24 bases between.

Turning to this clone: The sample has other DNA sequences that encode this CDR3 too. The V gene is TRBV30, the J gene TRBJ2-3; the D gene is possibly TRBD2 (6 bases). The CDR3 consists of 14 residues. Germline loops: CDR1 GTSNPN, CDR2 SVGIG (reference sequence). The ends were cut back, 0 bases at V and 3 bases at J, with 10 bases in the middle. The CDR3 DNA reads TGTGCCTGGAGTGTGGTCGGGGGAACAGATACGCAGTATTTT. This sequence encodes CAWSVVGGTDTQYF.

This chain joins TRBV13 and TRBJ2-3, with TRBD2 matching over 9 bases. CDR3 size: 16 residues. Germline CDR1 reads PRHDT; CDR2 reads FYEKMQ (reference sequence). Unmatched junction bases numbered 9, after V lost 3 bases and J lost 5 bases. CDR3 region: CASSFGRTSVGDTQYF. The CDR3 DNA is TGTGCCAGCAGCTTCGGTCGGACTAGCGTCGGAGATACGCAGTATTTT. Supplemented by reference TRBV13 and TRBJ2-3, the full variable domain reads AAGVIQSPRHLIKEKRETATLKCYPIPRHDTVYWYQQGPGQDPQFLISFYEKMQSDKGSIPDRFSAQQFSDYHSELNMSSLELGDSALYFCASSFGRTSVGDTQYFGPGTRLTVL.

The chain combines TRBV4-1 with TRBJ2-3, with no clear D. Trimming pared 0 bases from V and 4 bases from J, leaving 5 bases between. The CDR3 runs 13 residues. Germline V lookup: CDR1 MGHRA, CDR2 YSYEKL. CDR3 coding DNA: TGCGCCAGCAGCCAAGAGGTGGCAGATACGCAGTATTTT. It encodes CASSQEVADTQYF.

V usage is TRBV16 and J usage is TRBJ1-5; D call uncertain. The CDR3 is made up of 16 amino acids. Trimming left V 1 base short and J 3 bases short, with 13 bases between. The V gene's germline CDR1 is KGHSY and CDR2 FQNENV. The CDR3 bases are TGTGCCAGCAGCCAATGGGCGGTTTCGGTCAATCAGCCCCAGCATTTT. Amino acids: CASSQWAVSVNQPQHF.

The chain joins TRBV30 to TRBJ2-6; D remains ambiguous. V was trimmed by 0 bases and J by 0 bases, leaving 9 bases between them. Germline CDR1 reads GTSNPN; CDR2 reads SVGIG (reference sequence). This CDR3 spans 16 amino acids. The CDR3 bases are TGTGCCTGGAGTGTGGGCCTAATCTCTGGGGCCAACGTCCTGACTTTC. Its protein product is CAWSVGLISGANVLTF.